This T cell receptor beta chain was profiled in a study of CD8+CD57+ T cells in acquired aplastic anemia. Study as a whole: Healthy donor CD4+ samples were sequenced to a depth that averaged approximately 9.9 million reads.

Template material for TCR beta VDJ and CDR3 profiling consisted of genomic DNA. MiXCR, applied by TCRdb to the reads, yields one record per CDR3 protein. The repertoire holds about 210,000 distinct CDR3 sequences, with approximately 57% as singletons. V lost 4 bases to trimming and J lost 9 bases; unmatched junction nucleotides: 6. This CDR3 has 12 residues. Germline assignment: CDR1 LNHDA and CDR2 SQIVND (reference sequence). The chain joins TRBV19 to TRBJ2-7, with 7 nucleotides matching TRBD1. The source material was sorted CD4+, CD8+, or CD8+CD57+ T cells (not recorded which) from PBMCs. This receptor was identified in a human donor in good health. The CDR3 nucleotides are TGTGCCAGTAGTACGAGGACAGGACCGCAGTACTTC. It encodes CASSTRTGPQYF.